The rows below give T cell receptor beta chains drawn from one sample of a study of cytomegalovirus exposure and HLA in healthy donors. Sequencing was performed with immunoSEQ multiplex PCR; in TCRdb, only in-frame clones are kept and a portion is missing. The table lists about 94,000 clones, around four fifths of them singletons, with just over 1.4% in the top ten. Material for sequencing was PBMCs. Every receptor here comes from a male donor in good health and CMV-seronegative. Both conserved end residues are part of each CDR3. Only part of the rows carry a size: once, few, many, or a class if the clone is expanded.

TRBV7-2 | . | CASSLTGLAGGELFF
TRBV6-1 | . | CASRRLAGGGYEQYF
TRBV11-3 | few | CASSRAGTEYNEQFF
TRBV30 | . | CAWSTSQGYTEAFF
TRBV6-6 | . | CASTLTSIGNEQFF
TRBV7-8 | . | CATINRARGTEAFF
TRBV10-3 | . | CAISPGGTGVKLFF
TRBV7-2 | . | CASSLAITGSGYTF
TRBV18 | . | CASSTEGEGTEAFF
TRBV6-4 | . | CASSPSAGRGDNEQFF
TRBV7-2 | . | CASSLSFLPSTDTQYF
TRBV4-3 | . | CASSQSKTGWDEKLFF
TRBV4-3 | . | CASSQDRDRALFSSGYTF
TRBV30 | . | CAWSRSSTGTGLYGYTF
TRBV14 | . | CASSPFRTDTQYF
TRBV5-1 | . | CASSIQGAETQYF
TRBV4-1 | . | CASSQDGSSQETQYF
TRBV25-1 | . | CASSEGELPREAFF
TRBV5-6 | . | CASSFIAGGRETQYF
TRBV7-9 | . | CASSLGGGAFF
TRBV5-4 | . | CASSLDSKDKEAFF
TRBV9 | . | CASSVGGVLNTEAFF
TRBV7-9 | . | CASSLTDYGYTF
TRBV2 | . | CASKSDSSLYGYTF
TRBV5-5 | . | CASSWGAPGTRAEAFF
TRBV7-2 | . | CASSSRRASETQYF
TRBV5-1 | . | CASSRGGRERIEKLFF
TRBV27 | . | CASNPGTGYVNQPQHF
TRBV9 | . | CASSPTGTAQETQYF
TRBV5-5 | once | CASSLAGSEQYF
TRBV29-1 | . | CSGGGNTEAFF